The source of this T cell receptor (beta chain) is a study of cytomegalovirus exposure and HLA in healthy donors. Researchers ran the PCR with 60 Vbeta and 13 Jbeta primers. Only in-frame clones appear in the TCRdb table, and some are missing; sequencing was by immunoSEQ multiplex PCR. Found here are 150,000 to 250,000 clones; the top ten clones hold roughly 0.7%. There are 14 residues in the CDR3. The germline V gene encodes CDR1 MGHRA and CDR2 YSYEKL. Trimming pared 0 bases from V and 2 bases from J, leaving 8 bases between. The source is a boy aged 5-17 years in good health and CMV-seronegative. The sample comprised PBMCs. V is TRBV4-1 and J is TRBJ2-7; D is perhaps TRBD2 (5 bases). CDR3 bases: TGCGCCAGCAGCCAAGATCTCGGGACCTACGAGCAGTACTTC. Protein product: CASSQDLGTYEQYF.